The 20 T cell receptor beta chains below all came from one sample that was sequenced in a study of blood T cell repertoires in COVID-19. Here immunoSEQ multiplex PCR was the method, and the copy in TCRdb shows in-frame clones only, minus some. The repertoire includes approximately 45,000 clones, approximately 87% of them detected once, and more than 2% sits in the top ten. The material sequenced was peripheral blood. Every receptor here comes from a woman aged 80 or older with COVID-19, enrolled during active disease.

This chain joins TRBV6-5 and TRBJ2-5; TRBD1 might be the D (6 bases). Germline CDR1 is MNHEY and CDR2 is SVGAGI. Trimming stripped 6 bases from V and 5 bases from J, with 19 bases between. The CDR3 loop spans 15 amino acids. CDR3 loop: CASRQGNGRMETQYF. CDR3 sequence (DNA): TGTGCCAGCAGGCAGGGGAATGGTAGGATGGAGACCCAGTACTTC.

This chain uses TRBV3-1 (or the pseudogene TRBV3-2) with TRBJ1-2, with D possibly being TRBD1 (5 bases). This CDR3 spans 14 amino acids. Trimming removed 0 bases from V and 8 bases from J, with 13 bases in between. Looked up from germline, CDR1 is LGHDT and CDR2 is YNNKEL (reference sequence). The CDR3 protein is CASSQESGQGGYTF. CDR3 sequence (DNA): TGTGCCAGCAGCCAAGAATCAGGGCAAGGAGGCTACACCTTC.

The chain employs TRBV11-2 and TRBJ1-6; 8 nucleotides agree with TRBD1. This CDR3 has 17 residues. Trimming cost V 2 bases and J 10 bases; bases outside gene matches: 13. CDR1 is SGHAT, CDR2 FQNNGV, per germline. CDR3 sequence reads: CASSLSLPGGARSPLHF. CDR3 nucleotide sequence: TGTGCCAGCAGCTTATCGCTACCAGGGGGCGCCAGGTCACCCCTCCACTTT.

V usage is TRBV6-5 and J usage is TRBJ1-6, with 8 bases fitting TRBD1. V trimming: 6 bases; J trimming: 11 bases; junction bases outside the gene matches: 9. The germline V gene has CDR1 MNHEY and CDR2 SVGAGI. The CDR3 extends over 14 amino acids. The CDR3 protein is CASRETGQVTPLHF. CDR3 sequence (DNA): TGTGCCAGCAGGGAGACGGGACAGGTCACACCCCTCCACTTT.

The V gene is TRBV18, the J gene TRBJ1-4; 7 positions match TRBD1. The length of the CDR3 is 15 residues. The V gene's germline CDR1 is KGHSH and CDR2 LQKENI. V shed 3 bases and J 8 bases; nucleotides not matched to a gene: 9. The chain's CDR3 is CASSPEDLRGEKLFF. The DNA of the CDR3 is TGTGCCAGCTCACCCGAGGACCTCAGGGGGGAAAAACTGTTTTTT.

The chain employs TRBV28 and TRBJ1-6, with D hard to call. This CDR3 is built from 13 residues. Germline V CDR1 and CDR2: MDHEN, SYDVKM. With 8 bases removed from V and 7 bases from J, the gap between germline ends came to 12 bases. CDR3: CASERLQNSPLHF. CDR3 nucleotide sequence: TGTGCCAGCGAGAGACTACAGAATTCACCCCTCCACTTT. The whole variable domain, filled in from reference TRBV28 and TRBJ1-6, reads DVKVTQSSRYLVKRTGEKVFLECVQDMDHENMFWYRQDPGLGLRLIYFSYDVKMKEKGDIPEGYSVSREKKERFSLILESASTNQTSMYLCASERLQNSPLHFGNGTRLTVT.

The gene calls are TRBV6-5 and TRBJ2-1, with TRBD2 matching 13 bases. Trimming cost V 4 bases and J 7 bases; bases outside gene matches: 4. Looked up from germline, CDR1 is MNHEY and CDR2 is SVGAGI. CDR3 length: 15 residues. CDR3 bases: TGTGCCAGCAGTTCATGGACTAGCGGGGGTAATGAGCAGTTCTTC. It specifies CASSSWTSGGNEQFF.

The CDR3 DNA follows: TGTGCTAGTGGTTCCAACACAGATACGCAGTATTTT. It specifies CASGSNTDTQYF. J is TRBJ2-3 and V is TRBV12-5; no definite D call. Per germline, CDR1 LGHNT and CDR2 FRNRAP. The ends were cut back, 4 bases at V and 2 bases at J, with 4 bases in the middle. The CDR3 has 12 residues.

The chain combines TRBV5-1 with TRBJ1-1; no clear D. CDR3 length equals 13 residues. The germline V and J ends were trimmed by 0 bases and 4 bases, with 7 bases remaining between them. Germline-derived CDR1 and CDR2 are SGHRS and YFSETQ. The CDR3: CASSLVGVTEAFF. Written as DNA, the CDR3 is TGCGCCAGCAGCTTGGTCGGAGTCACTGAAGCTTTCTTT.

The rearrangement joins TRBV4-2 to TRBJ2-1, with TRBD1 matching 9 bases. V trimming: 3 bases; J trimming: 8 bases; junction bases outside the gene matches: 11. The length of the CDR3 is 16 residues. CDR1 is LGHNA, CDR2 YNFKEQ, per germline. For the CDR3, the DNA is TGTGCCAGCAGCCAGGGACAGGGTGGTAATATCGATGAGCAGTTCTTC. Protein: CASSQGQGGNIDEQFF.

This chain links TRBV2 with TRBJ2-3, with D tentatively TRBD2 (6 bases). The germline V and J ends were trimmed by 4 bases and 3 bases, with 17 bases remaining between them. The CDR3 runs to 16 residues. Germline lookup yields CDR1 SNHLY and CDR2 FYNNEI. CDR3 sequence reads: CASSARAGRRTDTQYF. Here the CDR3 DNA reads TGTGCCAGCAGTGCACGGGCGGGGCGAAGGACAGATACGCAGTATTTT. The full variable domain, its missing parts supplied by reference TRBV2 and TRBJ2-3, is EPEVTQTPSHQVTQMGQEVILRCVPISNHLYFYWYRQILGQKVEFLVSFYNNEISEKSEIFDDQFSVERPDGSNFTLKIRSTKLEDSAMYFCASSARAGRRTDTQYFGPGTRLTVL.

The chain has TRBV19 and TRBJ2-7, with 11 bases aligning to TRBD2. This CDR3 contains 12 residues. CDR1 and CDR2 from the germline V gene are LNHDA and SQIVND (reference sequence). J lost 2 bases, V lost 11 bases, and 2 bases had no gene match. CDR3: CAGTSGPYEQYF. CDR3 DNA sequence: TGTGCCGGGACTAGCGGTCCCTACGAGCAGTACTTC.

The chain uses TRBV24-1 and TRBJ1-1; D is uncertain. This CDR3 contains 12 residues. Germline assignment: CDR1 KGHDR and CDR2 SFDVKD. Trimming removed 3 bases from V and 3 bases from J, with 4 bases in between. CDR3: CATSDPDTEAFF. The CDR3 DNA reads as TGTGCCACCAGTGATCCTGACACTGAAGCTTTCTTT.

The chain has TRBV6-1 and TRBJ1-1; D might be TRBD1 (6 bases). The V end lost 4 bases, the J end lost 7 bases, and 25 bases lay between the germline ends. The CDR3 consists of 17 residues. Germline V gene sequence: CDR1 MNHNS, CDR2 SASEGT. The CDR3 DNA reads TGTGCCAGCAGTGCCCAGGGGCAGTCGTTAGCCCGTAGTGAAGCTTTCTTT. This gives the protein CASSAQGQSLARSEAFF.

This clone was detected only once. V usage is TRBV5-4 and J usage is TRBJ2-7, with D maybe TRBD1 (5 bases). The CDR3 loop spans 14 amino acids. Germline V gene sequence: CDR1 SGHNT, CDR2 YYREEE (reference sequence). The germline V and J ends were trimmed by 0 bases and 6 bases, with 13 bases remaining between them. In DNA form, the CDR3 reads TGTGCCAGCAGCTTGGGGCAGGGCATTGGCGAGCAGTACTTC. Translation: CASSLGQGIGEQYF.

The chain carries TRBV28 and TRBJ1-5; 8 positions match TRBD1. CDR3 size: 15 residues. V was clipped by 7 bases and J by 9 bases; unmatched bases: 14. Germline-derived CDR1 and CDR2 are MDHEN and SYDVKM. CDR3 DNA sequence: TGTGCCAGCAAAACTGACAGGGGCCTTAAAGGGCCCCAGCATTTT. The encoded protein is CASKTDRGLKGPQHF.

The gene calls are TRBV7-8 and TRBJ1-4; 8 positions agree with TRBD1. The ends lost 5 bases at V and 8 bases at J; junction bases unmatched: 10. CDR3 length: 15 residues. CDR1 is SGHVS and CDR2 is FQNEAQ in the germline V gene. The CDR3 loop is CASSQNRGRSEKLFF. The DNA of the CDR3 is TGTGCCAGCAGCCAGAACAGGGGGAGATCCGAAAAACTGTTTTTT. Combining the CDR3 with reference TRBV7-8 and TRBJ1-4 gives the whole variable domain GAGVSQSPRYKVAKRGQDVALRCDPISGHVSLFWYQQALGQGPEFLTYFQNEAQLDKSGLPSDRFFAERPEGSVSTLKIQRTQQEDSAVYLCASSQNRGRSEKLFFGSGTQLSVL.

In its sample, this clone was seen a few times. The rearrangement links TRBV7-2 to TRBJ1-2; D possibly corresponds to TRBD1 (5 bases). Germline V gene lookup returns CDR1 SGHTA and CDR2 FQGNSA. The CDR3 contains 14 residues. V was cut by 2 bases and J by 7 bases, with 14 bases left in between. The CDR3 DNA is TGTGCCAGCAGCTTATCGGGCCAGGGTAGTGGCTACACCTTC. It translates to CASSLSGQGSGYTF.

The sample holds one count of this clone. CDR3 loop: CASSPRLLADITDTQYF. The DNA of the CDR3 is TGTGCCAGTAGTCCACGATTGCTAGCGGACATCACAGATACGCAGTATTTT. The chain has TRBV19 and TRBJ2-3; 7 bases map to TRBD2. The CDR3 loop spans 17 amino acids. The V and J ends lost 5 bases and 2 bases, in that order; junction bases with no gene match: 13. Germline CDR1 is LNHDA and CDR2 is SQIVND (reference sequence).

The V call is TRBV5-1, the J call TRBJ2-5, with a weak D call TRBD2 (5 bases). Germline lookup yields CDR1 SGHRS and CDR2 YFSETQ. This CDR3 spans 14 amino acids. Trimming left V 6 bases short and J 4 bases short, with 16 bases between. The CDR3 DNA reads TGCGCCAGCAAGCTTGGCTCGGGATCAGAGACCCAGTACTTC. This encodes CASKLGSGSETQYF.